Shown below are 30 T cell receptor beta chains from a single sample sequenced in a study of regulatory T cells in long-lasting Graves disease. CDR3 regions were amplified by Arm-PCR using iRepertoire HTBI primers to build TCR beta libraries. TCRdb used MiXCR to reprocess the multiplex PCR reads, holding one entry per CDR3 protein. The data show hundreds of thousands of distinct CDR3 sequences, 15% to 20% seen once. Noted time point: newly diagnosed GD, antithyroid drugs for less than 3 months. PBMC RNA served as the TCR library source. The data also belong to a second study, concerning T cells in Graves' hyperthyroidism and ophthalmopathy.

Sample: peripheral blood mononuclear cells (PBMCs), taken at new diagnosis, from a patient treated with antithyroid drugs. These receptors were obtained from a man younger than 30 with Graves disease.

This clonotype has just a few counts. The chain is built from TRBV29-1 and TRBJ1-3; D uncertain. V gave up 3 bases and J gave up 0 bases, with 6 bases separating them. Germline V CDR1 and CDR2: SQVTM, ANQGSEA. CDR3 length: 13 amino acids. CDR3 amino acids: CSVEYASGNTIYF. The CDR3 nucleotides read TGCAGCGTTGAGTACGCCTCTGGAAACACCATATATTTT.

About this clonotype itself: A much larger clone differs from this one at a single base, so this may be a read error. The chain uses TRBV9 and TRBJ2-3; unclear D gene. This CDR3 contains 12 residues. Germline V CDR1 and CDR2: SGDLS, YYNGEE. Between the trimmed V and J ends, which lost 0 bases and 5 bases, there was a span of 4 bases. CDR3 sequence: CASSVDGDTQYF. In DNA form, the CDR3 reads TGTGCCAGCAGCGTAGACGGAGATACGCAGTATTTT. The full variable domain, its missing parts supplied by reference TRBV9 and TRBJ2-3, is DSGVTQTPKHLITATGQRVTLRCSPRSGDLSVYWYQQSLDQGLQFLIQYYNGEERAKGNILERFSAQQFPDLHSELNLSSLELGDSALYFCASSVDGDTQYFGPGTRLTVL.

The chain combines TRBV12-5 with TRBJ2-5; maybe TRBD2 (5 bases). CDR3 size: 12 residues. The germline V gene encodes CDR1 LGHNT and CDR2 FRNRAP. Trimming stripped 8 bases from V and 4 bases from J, with 11 bases between. Here the CDR3 DNA reads TGTGCTAGTCTCCGGGGTGGAGAGACCCAGTACTTC. Translating it yields CASLRGGETQYF.

This clonotype is a singleton in its sample. Compared with germline, one end of the junction differs, possibly owing to a read error. The CDR3 DNA reads as TGCGCCAGCAGCCATCCGGGACAGGGGTCCCAAAGCTCCTACAATGAGCAGTTCTTC. Amino acids: CASSHPGQGSQSSYNEQFF. J is TRBJ2-1 and V is TRBV11-1; 10 bases match TRBD1. The CDR3 has 19 residues. CDR1 and CDR2 (germline): SGHAT, FQDESV (reference sequence).

This clonotype has more than one count but fewer than ten. The CDR3 DNA reads as TGTGCCAGCAGCGTAGGTGCGGGAGGGGGCGTGGAGACCCAGTACTTC. Protein sequence: CASSVGAGGGVETQYF. The V call is TRBV9, the J call TRBJ2-5; 9 positions agree with TRBD2. CDR1 is SGDLS, CDR2 YYNGEE, per germline. The CDR3 has 16 amino acids. The ends lost 0 bases at V and 5 bases at J; junction bases unmatched: 8. The variable domain in full, completed from reference TRBV9 and TRBJ2-5, reads DSGVTQTPKHLITATGQRVTLRCSPRSGDLSVYWYQQSLDQGLQFLIQYYNGEERAKGNILERFSAQQFPDLHSELNLSSLELGDSALYFCASSVGAGGGVETQYFGPGTRLLVL.

The chain links TRBV5-5 to TRBJ1-2, with D tentatively TRBD1 (5 bases). With 0 bases removed from V and 6 bases from J, the gap between germline ends came to 12 bases. The CDR3 totals 14 residues. Germline V lookup: CDR1 SGHKS, CDR2 YYEKEE (reference sequence). The CDR3 spells CASSLVQGGDGYTF. The CDR3 nucleotides are TGTGCCAGCAGCTTGGTGCAGGGTGGCGATGGCTACACCTTC.

This clonotype appeared a few times. The V call is TRBV5-4, the J call TRBJ1-2; D call uncertain. With 5 bases removed from V and 0 bases from J, the gap between germline ends came to 11 bases. This CDR3 is built from 14 residues. Germline-derived CDR1 and CDR2 are SGHNT and YYREEE (reference sequence). The CDR3 DNA is TGTGCCAGCAGTTCTCGAATAGCTAACTATGGCTACACCTTC. It codes for CASSSRIANYGYTF.

In this sample, this clonotype turned up many times. The J gene is TRBJ2-7, the V gene TRBV11-1, with 7 bases fitting TRBD1. With V trimmed by 1 base and J by 2 bases, 5 bases remained unmatched. The CDR3 is 15 residues long. Germline loops: CDR1 SGHAT, CDR2 FQDESV (reference sequence). CDR3 sequence: CASSLGGTVPYEQYF. The CDR3 DNA sequence: TGTGCCAGCAGCTTAGGGGGGACAGTTCCCTACGAGCAGTACTTC.

This clonotype has at least ten counts. The rearrangement links TRBV2 to TRBJ2-7; TRBD2 is a possible D gene (7 bases). Germline loops: CDR1 SNHLY, CDR2 FYNNEI. V dropped 6 bases and J dropped 6 bases, with 15 bases sitting between them. The CDR3 has 13 amino acids. As DNA, the CDR3 is TGTGCCAGCAGCTATGCGGGGGCTTCCGAGCAGTACTTC. It yields the protein CASSYAGASEQYF.

This clonotype showed up just a few times. V usage is TRBV29-1 and J usage is TRBJ2-7, with D hard to call. The CDR3 extends over 15 amino acids. Germline V gene sequence: CDR1 SQVTM, CDR2 ANQGSEA. V was pared by 6 bases and J by 0 bases, with 18 bases between. The CDR3 reads CSVPLPGRSSYEQYF. CDR3 nucleotide sequence: TGCAGCGTCCCCCTCCCTGGCAGGAGCTCCTACGAGCAGTACTTC.

This clonotype was counted ten times or more. The chain recombines TRBV28 with TRBJ2-3; TRBD2 matches 11 bases. CDR3 size: 16 residues. Looked up from germline, CDR1 is MDHEN and CDR2 is SYDVKM. With 4 bases clipped from V and 5 bases from J, the junction kept 8 bases outside the gene matches. CDR3 nucleotides: TGTGCCAGCAGTTGGGAACTAGCGGGAGCAGAAGATACGCAGTATTTT. Amino acid sequence: CASSWELAGAEDTQYF.

This clonotype showed up many times. This rearrangement joins TRBV30 to TRBJ2-7, with no clear D. V lost 3 bases, J lost 5 bases, and 14 bases lay in between. Germline V gene lookup returns CDR1 GTSNPN and CDR2 SVGIG (reference sequence). The CDR3 is 13 amino acids. The CDR3 loop reads CAWSKLIHHEQYF. In nucleotides, the CDR3 is TGTGCCTGGAGCAAGCTCATTCACCACGAGCAGTACTTC.

The chain couples TRBV25-1 to TRBJ2-3; 7 nucleotides match TRBD1. The CDR3 contains 18 residues. J gave up 2 bases and V 6 bases, and 17 bases lay outside the gene matches. Germline assignment: CDR1 MGHDK and CDR2 SYGVNS. The CDR3 DNA follows: TGTGCCAGCAGAAAAGGGGACAGTCCATGGGAGTTCACAGATACGCAGTATTTT. It specifies CASRKGDSPWEFTDTQYF.

On this clonotype itself: This may be a read error: a much more frequent sequence differs by one nucleotide. The chain joins TRBV6-1 to TRBJ2-5, with TRBD1 identical over 7 bases. The CDR3 is made up of 13 amino acids. CDR1 and CDR2 (germline): MNHNS, SASEGT. The CDR3 loop is CASRGTAKEAQYF. CDR3 nucleotide sequence: TGTGCCAGCAGGGGGACAGCGAAAGAGGCCCAGTACTTC.

This clonotype has a count of ten or more. Just one base apart from a much larger clone, this may be a read error. The J gene is TRBJ2-3, the V gene TRBV11-2; 12 nucleotides match TRBD2. Unmatched junction bases numbered 14, after V lost 2 bases and J lost 2 bases. This CDR3 contains 20 residues. Germline CDR1 SGHAT, CDR2 FQNNGV. Written as DNA, the CDR3 is TGTGCCAGCAGCTTAAGGAGACTAGCGGGAGTAACGTCCCCCACAGATACGCAGTATTTT. It encodes CASSLRRLAGVTSPTDTQYF.

Many counts were recorded for this clonotype. The chain recombines TRBV10-3 with TRBJ1-1; D unresolved. From germline, CDR1 is ENHRY and CDR2 SYGVKD. V was cut by 8 bases and J by 0 bases, with 10 bases left in between. CDR3 size: 13 residues. The CDR3 sequence: CAIQVGMNTEAFF. CDR3 DNA: TGTGCCATCCAAGTAGGGATGAACACTGAAGCTTTCTTT.

This clonotype turned up a few times. The chain joins TRBV11-2 to TRBJ2-2, with D maybe TRBD1 (6 bases). V lost 1 base and J lost 5, with 20 bases in between. The CDR3 length is 18 residues. Germline V gives CDR1 SGHAT, CDR2 FQNNGV. The CDR3 loop is CASSLVRTAEILTGELFF. In DNA, the CDR3 is TGTGCCAGCAGCTTAGTGAGGACAGCGGAAATTTTGACCGGGGAGCTGTTTTTT.

Only a few counts were recorded for this clonotype. The chain is built from TRBV6-2 or TRBV6-3 and TRBJ1-1; 12 bases align to TRBD1. Trimming removed 6 bases from V and 4 bases from J; junction bases left unmatched: 6. The CDR3 contains 15 residues. CDR1 is MNHEY and CDR2 is SVGEGT in the germline V gene. Written as DNA, the CDR3 is TGTGCCAGCAGCCCGGGACAGGGGGCGACCACTGAAGCTTTCTTT. It specifies CASSPGQGATTEAFF.

The chain combines TRBV7-3 with TRBJ1-1; no firm D call. The V end lost 5 bases, the J end lost 1 base, and 14 bases lay between the germline ends. The CDR3 extends over 15 amino acids. In germline, CDR1 is SGHTA, CDR2 FQGTGA. The CDR3 sequence is CASSLSRARNTEAFF. The CDR3 DNA reads as TGTGCCAGCAGCCTATCCCGGGCCCGGAACACTGAAGCTTTCTTT.

The chain employs TRBV30 and TRBJ1-2; D is ambiguous. The germline V gene has CDR1 GTSNPN and CDR2 SVGIG (reference sequence). CDR3 length equals 14 residues. V was pared by 4 bases and J by 4 bases, with 16 bases between. The CDR3 here is CAWNHPQEGYGYTF. The CDR3 DNA sequence: TGTGCCTGGAATCACCCTCAGGAGGGCTATGGCTACACCTTC.

Ten or more counts support this clonotype. The V gene is TRBV27, the J gene TRBJ2-1, with TRBD1 matching over 7 bases. The V segment lost 5 bases and the J segment 0 bases; nucleotides outside the gene matches: 7. The germline CDR1 and CDR2 sequences are MNHEY and SMNVEV (reference sequence). CDR3 length: 16 residues. The CDR3 here is CASSTATGSSYNEQFF. The DNA for the CDR3 is TGTGCCAGCAGTACAGCGACAGGGAGCTCCTACAATGAGCAGTTCTTC.

This rearrangement joins TRBV29-1 to TRBJ2-3; D is unresolved. V dropped 6 bases and J dropped 7 bases, with 23 bases sitting between them. Per the germline V gene, CDR1 is SQVTM and CDR2 is ANQGSEA. This CDR3 spans 15 amino acids. The CDR3 nucleotides are TGCAGCGTCGCCCTAGGCCAGTTGACACAGAATACGCAGTATTTT. This gives the protein CSVALGQLTQNTQYF.

The CDR3 DNA is TGTGCCAGCAGAGAACAGGACAGGGCGAACAATGAGCAGTTCTTC. Encoded protein: CASREQDRANNEQFF. The chain couples TRBV28 to TRBJ2-1, with 8 bases lining up with TRBD1. The V and J ends lost 6 bases and 5 bases, in that order; junction bases with no gene match: 9. The CDR3 extends over 15 amino acids. CDR1 and CDR2 (germline): MDHEN, SYDVKM.

The sample holds many counts of this clonotype. The J gene is TRBJ2-1, the V gene TRBV20-1, with 9 bases matching TRBD2. J was trimmed by 3 bases and V by 0 bases; bases with no gene match: 3. From germline, CDR1 is DFQATT and CDR2 SNEGSKA (reference sequence). The CDR3 loop spans 15 amino acids. The CDR3 is CSARDAGGGYNEQFF. Here the CDR3 DNA reads TGCAGTGCTAGAGACGCGGGAGGGGGCTACAATGAGCAGTTCTTC.

In this sample, this clonotype turned up many times. V gene TRBV24-1 combines with J gene TRBJ2-3; tentative D call: TRBD2 (6 bases). CDR1 and CDR2 (germline): KGHDR, SFDVKD. Trimming removed 5 bases from V and 6 bases from J, with 32 bases in between. CDR3 length: 20 residues. This chain's CDR3 is CATSVAFRELPGADPDTQYF. The CDR3 DNA reads as TGTGCCACCAGTGTCGCATTTCGGGAGTTACCAGGCGCTGACCCTGATACGCAGTATTTT.

With respect to this clonotype: A much larger clone differs from this one at a single base, so this may be a read error. The genes are TRBV20-1 and TRBJ1-1; D perhaps matches TRBD1 (6 bases). This CDR3 has 13 residues. The germline V gene has CDR1 DFQATT and CDR2 SNEGSKA (reference sequence). Trimming removed 5 bases at V and 7 bases at J, with 17 bases between. In DNA, the CDR3 is TGCAGTGCTCCGAAGTGGGGGGCCTGTGAAGCTTTCTTT. It translates to CSAPKWGACEAFF.

This clonotype was counted at least ten times. V gene TRBV2 combines with J gene TRBJ1-1, with D perhaps TRBD1 (6 bases). The V end was cut by 8 bases, the J end by 6 bases, with 19 bases between. The germline V gene encodes CDR1 SNHLY and CDR2 FYNNEI. This CDR3 comprises 14 residues. CDR3 protein: CASHGGGLGAEAFF. The CDR3 DNA follows: TGTGCCAGCCACGGAGGGGGACTAGGGGCTGAAGCTTTCTTT.

This clonotype was seen at least ten times. This chain uses TRBV28 with TRBJ2-1; possible D gene TRBD2, 6 bases. CDR1 is MDHEN, CDR2 SYDVKM, per germline. Trimming stripped 6 bases from V and 9 bases from J, with 18 bases between. This CDR3 region has 14 residues. The CDR3 sequence: CASRSPLAQLEQFF. CDR3 in DNA: TGTGCCAGCAGGTCGCCCCTAGCGCAGCTTGAGCAGTTCTTC. The full variable domain, completed using reference TRBV28 and TRBJ2-1, is DVKVTQSSRYLVKRTGEKVFLECVQDMDHENMFWYRQDPGLGLRLIYFSYDVKMKEKGDIPEGYSVSREKKERFSLILESASTNQTSMYLCASRSPLAQLEQFFGPGTRLTVL.

In its sample, this clonotype was seen many times. The chain employs TRBV6-5 and TRBJ2-7; D gene unclear. The V gene's germline CDR1 is MNHEY and CDR2 SVGAGI. The V end was cut by 3 bases, the J end by 0 bases, with 15 bases between. The CDR3 has 16 amino acids. The CDR3 protein is CASSYVVADPSYEQYF. The CDR3 nucleotides are TGTGCCAGCAGTTATGTTGTGGCAGATCCCTCCTACGAGCAGTACTTC.

This clonotype appeared a few times. The rearrangement joins TRBV6-2 or TRBV6-3 to TRBJ2-7; D is undetermined. Germline V gene lookup returns CDR1 MNHEY and CDR2 SVGEGT. V was pared by 0 bases and J by 0 bases, with 12 bases between. This CDR3 has 16 residues. CDR3: CASSYSARRNSYEQYF. The DNA for the CDR3 is TGTGCCAGCAGTTACTCAGCCAGACGGAACTCCTACGAGCAGTACTTC.